Here is one T cell receptor beta chain with its context. The protocol was immunoSEQ multiplex PCR, while the TCRdb copy is restricted to in-frame clones and leaves out a portion. The sample lists about 81,000 clones, over 85% seen once, with roughly 1.3% in the top ten. Trimming shortened V by 5 bases and J by 7 bases, and 18 bases separated the two germline ends. The V gene's germline CDR1 is SGHTA and CDR2 FQGNSA. The CDR3 spans 16 residues. Naive CD4 T cells were sorted as CD45RO-negative, CD62L-positive. The data originate from a study of human versus mouse CDR3 diversity and MHC coevolution. The clonotype comes from a person between 25 and 70 years old in good health. The specimen sequenced was naive CD4+ T cells from blood. The sample's subset: CD45RO-negative CD62L-positive naive CD4 T cells. J is TRBJ1-6 and V is TRBV7-2; tentatively, D is TRBD1 (6 bases). The CDR3 here is CASSRPSGGGNSPLHF. In DNA form, the CDR3 reads TGTGCCAGCAGCCGACCCTCGGGGGGCGGCAATTCACCCCTCCACTTT.